This T cell receptor beta chain was recorded in a study of blood T cell repertoires in COVID-19. For the study at large: From T cells, B-cell-depleted T cells, or PBMCs came the material, which was cDNA or gDNA.

V was clipped by 2 bases and J by 4 bases, with 24 bases between them. The germline V gene encodes CDR1 SGHRS and CDR2 YFSETQ. This CDR3 contains 18 residues. Using immunoSEQ multiplex PCR, the repertoire was profiled, and TCRdb retains in-frame clones only, with some absent. The table has about 340,000 clones, 90% to 95% seen once. The source of this sequence is a woman between 18 and 30 years old who had recovered from COVID-19. Sequenced sample: peripheral blood. This chain uses TRBV5-1 with TRBJ1-1; D unresolved. This CDR3 reads CASSLTSTSLKAGTEAFF. In DNA form, the CDR3 reads TGCGCCAGCAGCTTAACTTCCACATCCTTAAAGGCGGGCACTGAAGCTTTCTTT.